This T cell receptor beta chain was captured by sequencing in a study of CD8 T cells in Susac syndrome. cDNA came from approximately 0.5 to 1 ug RNA primed by random hexamers. MiXCR was run by TCRdb on the immunoSEQ multiplex PCR reads, yielding one entry per CDR3 protein. The profile shows around 140,000 distinct CDR3 sequences, roughly 80% of them singletons. With 1 base removed from V and 7 bases from J, the gap between germline ends came to 10 bases. The CDR3 spans 13 residues. Germline V lookup: CDR1 MGHRA, CDR2 YSYEKL. Specimen: CD8+ T cells from PBMCs. The chain carries TRBV4-1 and TRBJ1-1; no reliable D call. The sequence was obtained from a human donor with multiple sclerosis. The CDR3, as DNA: TGCGCCAGCAGCCAAGTGGGCCCATATGAAGCTTTCTTT. Its protein product is CASSQVGPYEAFF.